Presented here are 32 T cell receptor beta chains from one specimen sequenced in a study of vaccination and CD4 T cells after COVID-19. No antigen has been assigned to these receptors. The assay that was used to sequence DNA from cultured CD4+ T cells was the Oncomine TCR Beta short-read assay. TCRdb redid the calling of the PCR reads with MiXCR, one entry per CDR3 protein. The sample includes just over 14,000 distinct CDR3 sequences, about 50% of them seen just once. Treatment here: roughly 11-day PBMC culture with coronavirus spike peptide pools or control peptides (ViraFEST assay). Sequencing was done on a sample of CD4+ T cells from blood, cultured in vitro. The origin of the receptors is a human donor who had recovered from COVID-19.

The CDR3 DNA is TGCAGTGCTAGAGACCCCACGGGAGGGGGCACCGGGGAGCTGTTTTTT. Its translation is CSARDPTGGGTGELFF. The genes are TRBV20-1 and TRBJ2-2; the match to TRBD2 covers 8 bases. The ends lost 0 bases at V and 4 bases at J; junction bases unmatched: 7. The germline gives CDR1 DFQATT, CDR2 SNEGSKA (reference sequence). This CDR3 has 16 amino acids.

The chain uses TRBV10-3 and TRBJ2-1; 7 bases are a match to TRBD2. The junction had 11 bases not matched to a gene; V was cut back by 9 bases and J by 3 bases. Germline CDR1 and CDR2: ENHRY and SYGVKD. The CDR3 totals 15 residues. For the CDR3, the DNA is TGTGCCATAAGCCCACGGGGGAGGGACTACAATGAGCAGTTCTTC. Its translation is CAISPRGRDYNEQFF.

Only a few counts were recorded for this clonotype. This chain joins TRBV5-4 and TRBJ1-1, with D maybe TRBD1 (6 bases). Trimming pared 4 bases from V and 0 bases from J, leaving 10 bases between. The CDR3 sequence is 14 residues long. Germline V gene lookup returns CDR1 SGHNT and CDR2 YYREEE (reference sequence). CDR3 amino acids: CASSRTDMNTEAFF. The CDR3 DNA reads as TGTGCCAGCAGCCGGACAGACATGAACACTGAAGCTTTCTTT.

V usage is TRBV12-3 or TRBV12-4 and J usage is TRBJ2-5; D is uncertain. The CDR3 totals 14 residues. The ends were cut back, 7 bases at V and 5 bases at J, with 17 bases in the middle. In DNA, the CDR3 is TGTGCCAGCACCCCGACCGAACCGCGGGAGACCCAGTACTTC. It specifies CASTPTEPRETQYF.

This clonotype occurred a few times. The chain recombines TRBV6-1 with TRBJ2-2, with 9 bases matching TRBD2. The CDR3 covers 14 residues. In germline, CDR1 is MNHNS, CDR2 SASEGT. V was clipped by 7 bases and J by 6 bases; unmatched bases: 6. The CDR3 DNA sequence: TGTGCCAGCAACCCGACTAGCGGCGCCGGGGAGCTGTTTTTT. This sequence encodes CASNPTSGAGELFF.

The sample holds a few counts of this clonotype. The chain recombines TRBV2 with TRBJ2-5; D unclear. The CDR3 is 10 residues long. Germline loops: CDR1 SNHLY, CDR2 FYNNEI. Trimming removed 4 bases from V and 6 bases from J, with 3 bases in between. CDR3 DNA sequence: TGTGCCAGCAGTGGAAAGACCCAGTACTTC. This codes for CASSGKTQYF.

This clonotype was seen a few times. This sequence joins TRBV12-3 or TRBV12-4 and TRBJ1-5, with D perhaps TRBD1 (5 bases). Trimming cost V 2 bases and J 6 bases, with 11 bases left between them. This CDR3 comprises 14 residues. CDR3 sequence: CASSLQGKAQPQHF. CDR3 nucleotides: TGTGCCAGCAGTTTACAGGGAAAGGCTCAGCCCCAGCATTTT.

This clonotype has only one observation. The chain has TRBV7-2 and TRBJ2-2, with 7 bases lining up with TRBD2. CDR3 length: 16 residues. V lost 1 base to trimming and J lost 5 bases; unmatched junction nucleotides: 7. CDR1 SGHTA and CDR2 FQGNSA come from the germline V gene. The CDR3 protein is CASSLVGGRRTGELFF. In nucleotides, the CDR3 is TGTGCCAGCAGCTTAGTTGGCGGGAGACGAACCGGGGAGCTGTTTTTT.

As to this clonotype: One junction end disagrees with the germline gene, perhaps due to a read error. This chain joins TRBV28 and TRBJ2-2; the match to TRBD2 covers 13 bases. Germline loops: CDR1 MDHEN, CDR2 SYDVKM. CDR3 size: 17 residues. This CDR3 reads CANSRGLAGAFTGELFF. Written as DNA, the CDR3 is TGTGCCAACAGTCGCGGACTAGCGGGAGCCTTTACCGGGGAGCTGTTTTTT.

The chain uses TRBV6-5 and TRBJ1-1; the D is unclear. V lost 3 bases and J 8 bases, leaving 16 bases between the germline ends. Germline-derived CDR1 and CDR2 are MNHEY and SVGAGI. CDR3 length: 14 amino acids. The CDR3 spells CASSYQARMAEAFF. Written as DNA, the CDR3 is TGTGCCAGCAGTTATCAAGCCCGCATGGCAGAAGCTTTCTTT.

The rearrangement links TRBV6-5 to TRBJ2-7; TRBD1 agrees at 10 bases. From germline, CDR1 is MNHEY and CDR2 SVGAGI. J lost 5 bases, V lost 0 bases, and 4 bases had no gene match. CDR3 length equals 15 residues. The CDR3 protein is CASSYSGTGAHEQYF. The CDR3 nucleotides read TGTGCCAGCAGTTACTCCGGGACAGGGGCCCACGAGCAGTACTTC.

This clonotype occurred a few times. CDR3 bases: TGTGCCAGCACTCTGGACAGGGTGGGCTCTGGGGCCAACGTCCTGACTTTC. Protein product: CASTLDRVGSGANVLTF. The rearrangement links TRBV2 to TRBJ2-6; 8 bases align to TRBD1. Germline CDR1 is SNHLY and CDR2 is FYNNEI. The CDR3 runs 17 residues. The trim removed 7 bases at V and 0 bases at J, leaving 8 bases unmatched.

V gene TRBV15 combines with J gene TRBJ2-1, with D perhaps being TRBD1 or TRBD2 (5 bases each). V lost 0 bases to trimming and J lost 8 bases, with 14 bases between them. The CDR3 covers 15 residues. The germline CDR1 and CDR2 sequences are LNHNV and YYDKDF (reference sequence). CDR3 nucleotide sequence: TGTGCCACCAGCAGAGATCCCATGGGGACCCATGAGCAGTTCTTC. Translating it yields CATSRDPMGTHEQFF.

A few counts support this clonotype. The chain combines TRBV6-1 with TRBJ1-1; 10 positions agree with TRBD1. V was pared by 6 bases and J by 1 base, with 8 bases of the junction left unmatched. Per the germline V gene, CDR1 is MNHNS and CDR2 is SASEGT. The CDR3 sequence is 16 residues long. The CDR3 DNA reads as TGTGCCAGCAGGAGAACCGACAGGGGGCGGAACACTGAAGCTTTCTTT. It translates to CASRRTDRGRNTEAFF.

The chain carries TRBV18 and TRBJ1-2, with D uncertain. This CDR3 comprises 12 residues. Germline CDR1 KGHSH, CDR2 LQKENI. V gave up 3 bases and J gave up 5 bases, with 7 bases separating them. DNA of the CDR3: TGTGCCAGCTCACCTCGGGATTATGGCTACACCTTC. This translates into CASSPRDYGYTF.

The V and J genes are TRBV5-7 and TRBJ1-1; D is undetermined. TRBV5-7 is filed as an ORF, its function uncertain. Trimming took off 5 bases at V and 1 base at J, with 15 bases between the two ends. The CDR3 loop spans 15 amino acids. The CDR3, as DNA: TGTGCCAGCAGTCCCTCAATCTGGGCGAACACTGAAGCTTTCTTT. Translated: CASSPSIWANTEAFF.

This clonotype turned up a few times. This sequence joins TRBV20-1 and TRBJ1-2, with a weak D call TRBD1 (6 bases). Germline CDR1 is DFQATT and CDR2 is SNEGSKA (reference sequence). Trimming pared 1 base from V and 1 base from J, leaving 13 bases between. The CDR3 is made up of 15 amino acids. CDR3 residues: CSARVPTGSNYGYTF. Written as DNA, the CDR3 is TGCAGTGCTAGAGTCCCCACAGGGAGTAACTATGGCTACACCTTC.

This sequence joins TRBV7-9 and TRBJ2-2, with TRBD1 identical over 7 bases. Per germline, CDR1 SEHNR and CDR2 FQNEAQ (reference sequence). The V gene end was trimmed by 1 base and the J gene end by 1 base; junction bases not matched to a gene: 9. This CDR3 region has 18 residues. As DNA, the CDR3 is TGTGCCAGCAGCTTAGTGTGGGGACAGCAAAAGAACACCGGGGAGCTGTTTTTT. Its protein is CASSLVWGQQKNTGELFF.

A few counts support this clonotype. J is TRBJ1-1 and V is TRBV6-1, with 10 bases fitting TRBD1. With V trimmed by 2 bases and J by 8 bases, 5 bases remained unmatched. The germline gives CDR1 MNHNS, CDR2 SASEGT. The length of the CDR3 is 14 residues. CDR3 bases: TGTGCCAGCAGTGAAAGGGGGACAGGGGTCGAAGCTTTCTTT. Its protein product is CASSERGTGVEAFF.

V and J are TRBV5-4 and TRBJ1-2, with D unresolved. This CDR3 region has 14 residues. Trimming removed 5 bases at V and 1 base at J, with 12 bases between. Germline V lookup: CDR1 SGHNT, CDR2 YYREEE (reference sequence). CDR3: CASRFGYLNYGYTF. Written as DNA, the CDR3 is TGTGCCAGCAGATTCGGGTACCTTAACTATGGCTACACCTTC.

This clonotype was seen a handful of times. V usage is TRBV20-1 and J usage is TRBJ2-3, with 9 bases lining up with TRBD2. J lost 4 bases, V lost 5 bases, and 13 bases had no gene match. Germline CDR1 is DFQATT and CDR2 is SNEGSKA (reference sequence). This CDR3 has 16 amino acids. CDR3 sequence: CSAGVGAGGLADTQYF. CDR3 coding DNA: TGCAGTGCTGGAGTCGGTGCGGGAGGGCTGGCAGATACGCAGTATTTT.

V and J are TRBV20-1 and TRBJ1-6; 7 bases fit TRBD1. Losses at the gene ends were 3 bases for V and 7 bases for J; bases not matched to a gene: 6. Germline lookup yields CDR1 DFQATT and CDR2 SNEGSKA (reference sequence). This CDR3 contains 14 residues. CDR3 DNA: TGCAGTGCTAGGACCCAGGGGGTAAATTCACCCCTCCACTTT. It is translated as CSARTQGVNSPLHF.

This rearrangement joins TRBV2 to TRBJ1-2; D is uncertain. The V end lost 4 bases, the J end lost 4 bases, and 4 bases lay between the germline ends. CDR1 is SNHLY and CDR2 is FYNNEI in the germline V gene. The CDR3 has 11 residues. The CDR3 DNA reads TGTGCCAGCAGTGCTGGCTATGGCTACACCTTC. This encodes CASSAGYGYTF.

This chain joins TRBV10-2 and TRBJ2-5; D uncertain. Trimming cost V 6 bases and J 5 bases, with 7 bases left between them. From germline, CDR1 is WSHSY and CDR2 SAAADI. The CDR3 sequence is 11 residues long. CDR3: CASRVGETQYF. The CDR3 region has the DNA TGCGCCAGCAGAGTCGGTGAGACCCAGTACTTC.

V and J are TRBV2 and TRBJ2-6; D gene ambiguous. V dropped 6 bases and J dropped 4 bases, with 10 bases sitting between them. The CDR3 spans 14 residues. Germline loops: CDR1 SNHLY, CDR2 FYNNEI. CDR3 nucleotide sequence: TGTGCCAGCAGGACCGACGGGGGGGCCAACGTCCTGACTTTC. This translates into CASRTDGGANVLTF.

This chain uses TRBV11-2 with TRBJ2-2; no reliable D call. CDR1 is SGHAT and CDR2 is FQNNGV in the germline V gene. CDR3 length equals 14 residues. V lost 0 bases to trimming and J lost 3 bases, with 5 bases between them. CDR3 protein: CASSLEADTGELFF. Written as DNA, the CDR3 is TGTGCCAGCAGCTTAGAGGCTGACACCGGGGAGCTGTTTTTT.

V and J are TRBV7-9 and TRBJ1-1, with 9 bases aligning to TRBD1. Trimming at V came to 6 bases and at J to 3 bases, leaving 5 bases not matched to a gene. The CDR3 runs 14 residues. Looked up from germline, CDR1 is SEHNR and CDR2 is FQNEAQ (reference sequence). CDR3 amino acids: CASRIQGADTEAFF. The DNA of the CDR3 is TGTGCCAGCAGAATACAGGGGGCCGACACTGAAGCTTTCTTT.

The V call is TRBV21-1, the J call TRBJ1-5; whether TRBD1, the table's D call, matches the DNA was not checked. TRBV21-1 is shown as a pseudogene. The CDR3 length is 14 residues. CDR3 bases: TGTGCCAGCGGGGGGCAAGAACGAAATCAGCCCCAGCATTTT. As protein: CASGGQERNQPQHF.

The chain links TRBV19 to TRBJ2-1, with 7 bases fitting TRBD2. Germline CDR1 reads LNHDA; CDR2 reads SQIVND (reference sequence). The CDR3 consists of 17 residues. The ends lost 4 bases at V and 0 bases at J; junction bases unmatched: 9. CDR3 nucleotides: TGTGCCAGTAGTACCCTCAAAGCGGGGAGCTCCTACAATGAGCAGTTCTTC. The encoded protein is CASSTLKAGSSYNEQFF.

This clonotype was recorded a few times. V and J are TRBV30 and TRBJ2-7; TRBD2 matches at 9 bases. This CDR3 is built from 12 residues. V shed 2 bases and J 10 bases; nucleotides not matched to a gene: 6. The germline CDR1 and CDR2 sequences are GTSNPN and SVGIG (reference sequence). In DNA form, the CDR3 reads TGTGCCTGGAGTTGGCGGGAGGGGCCCCAGTACTTC. It translates to CAWSWREGPQYF.

The CDR3 loop is CASSDTTSIEQYF. For the CDR3, the DNA is TGCGCCAGCAGTGATACGACTAGTATCGAGCAGTACTTC. The gene calls are TRBV10-1 and TRBJ2-7, with D possibly being TRBD2 (6 bases). The germline V gene has CDR1 WNHNN and CDR2 SYGVQD (reference sequence). V shed 3 bases and J shed 6 bases, with 12 bases lying between them. The CDR3 runs to 13 residues.

This clonotype was seen a handful of times. The chain links TRBV7-8 to TRBJ1-5; D perhaps matches TRBD1 (6 bases). Germline CDR1 reads SGHVS; CDR2 reads FQNEAQ. V was trimmed by 3 bases and J by 3 bases, leaving 12 bases between them. CDR3 length: 15 amino acids. Written as DNA, the CDR3 is TGTGCCAGCAGCTTCAACCGGGACACCAATCAGCCCCAGCATTTT. This translates into CASSFNRDTNQPQHF.